The sequence of this TCR beta chain was determined in a study of blood T cell repertoires in COVID-19. Study summary: PBMCs, B-cell-depleted T cells, or T cells provided the cDNA or gDNA that made up the material.

The table came from immunoSEQ multiplex PCR; TCRdb's copy has only in-frame clones and leaves some out. The sample contains some 420,000 clones, around 87% of which appear only once. The CDR3 is made up of 15 amino acids. Germline trimming cut 6 bases from V and 1 base from J; bases unmatched to any gene: 5. The germline CDR1 and CDR2 sequences are MGHRA and YSYEKL. In assigning cohorts, the study relied on participant-reported clinical history. For recovered donors of Cohort 3, there were two negative PCRs, clearance, or symptom resolution. The sample consisted of PBMCs or T cells enriched from blood (not recorded which). This clonotype was sampled from a man aged 25-40 years who had recovered from COVID-19. The rearrangement uses TRBV4-1 and TRBJ2-1; TRBD2 aligns across 8 bases. The CDR3 DNA sequence: TGCGCCAGCAGACCCGTAGCGGGATCCTACAATGAGCAGTTCTTC. This gives the protein CASRPVAGSYNEQFF.